The 32 T cell receptor beta chains below all came from one sample that was sequenced in a study of cytomegalovirus exposure and HLA in healthy donors. A multiplex PCR was run with 60 Vbeta primers and 13 Jbeta primers. Repertoires were generated with immunoSEQ multiplex PCR, while TCRdb's copy carries only in-frame clones and drops some. This table has under 150,000 clones, more than 75% appearing once. Material: PBMCs. All receptors derive from a female donor in good health and CMV-seronegative.

The CDR3 spells CASSPPGGGTGELFF. CDR3 DNA: TGTGCCAGCAGCCCCCCTGGGGGAGGGACCGGGGAGCTGTTTTTT. This chain uses TRBV25-1 with TRBJ2-2; TRBD2 aligns across 7 bases. CDR1 MGHDK and CDR2 SYGVNS come from the germline V gene. The CDR3 runs to 15 residues. V was pared by 6 bases and J by 5 bases, with 9 bases of the junction left unmatched.

This sequence joins TRBV7-3 and TRBJ1-1; D gene uncertain. There are 13 residues in the CDR3. Looked up from germline, CDR1 is SGHTA and CDR2 is FQGTGA. V gave up 3 bases and J gave up 1 base, with 6 bases separating them. CDR3 DNA: TGTGCCAGCAGCTTTCGTAGGAACACTGAAGCTTTCTTT. It encodes CASSFRRNTEAFF.

V gene TRBV28 combines with J gene TRBJ1-5; D might be TRBD1 (5 bases). V gave up 10 bases and J gave up 8 bases, with 15 bases separating them. CDR3 length equals 12 residues. Germline CDR1 is MDHEN and CDR2 is SYDVKM. CDR3 in DNA: TGTGCCACCGATGGGCCGGGGGAGCCCCAGCATTTT. Encoded protein: CATDGPGEPQHF.

The chain couples TRBV6-6 to TRBJ1-4; possibly TRBD1 for D (6 bases). CDR3 length equals 15 residues. Germline V gives CDR1 MNHNY, CDR2 SVGAGI (reference sequence). V lost 6 bases to trimming and J lost 11 bases, with 22 bases between them. CDR3 nucleotides: TGTGCCAGCAGCCGAGGGACACCATTTACCGAGAAACTGTTTTTT. This translates into CASSRGTPFTEKLFF.

This clone appeared a single time. CDR3 in amino acids: CASKSRGQHTDTQYF. CDR3 DNA sequence: TGTGCCAGCAAATCCCGGGGACAACACACAGATACGCAGTATTTT. The chain couples TRBV7-2 to TRBJ2-3; a possible D gene is TRBD1 (6 bases). The V end was cut by 7 bases, the J end by 2 bases, with 16 bases between. The germline V gene has CDR1 SGHTA and CDR2 FQGNSA. The CDR3 runs to 15 residues.

The sample holds a few counts of this clone. The chain has TRBV13 and TRBJ1-2; no firm D call. In germline, CDR1 is PRHDT, CDR2 FYEKMQ (reference sequence). CDR3 length equals 11 residues. V was shortened by 0 bases and J by 7 bases, with 3 bases between the two germline ends. The CDR3 protein is CASSLGGGYTF. In DNA form, the CDR3 reads TGTGCCAGCAGCTTAGGCGGTGGCTACACCTTC.

The V call is TRBV2, the J call TRBJ1-5, with D maybe TRBD1 (6 bases). V was shortened by 5 bases and J by 6 bases, with 11 bases between the two germline ends. Germline values: CDR1 SNHLY, CDR2 FYNNEI. There are 13 residues in the CDR3. CDR3 sequence reads: CASSQGGGQPQHF. The CDR3 nucleotides read TGTGCCAGCAGTCAAGGGGGGGGTCAGCCCCAGCATTTT.

Notes on this clone: The sample carries other DNA sequences with the same CDR3. CDR3 sequence: CASSSGTGGYEQYF. The CDR3, as DNA: TGTGCCAGCAGTTCCGGGACAGGGGGTTACGAGCAGTACTTC. The chain recombines TRBV27 with TRBJ2-7; 11 nucleotides line up with TRBD1. The junction had 3 bases not matched to a gene; V was cut back by 4 bases and J by 4 bases. The CDR3 is 14 residues long. The germline V gene has CDR1 MNHEY and CDR2 SMNVEV (reference sequence).

This sequence joins TRBV7-2 and TRBJ2-1; 7 nucleotides match TRBD2. This CDR3 is built from 16 residues. V trimming: 2 bases; J trimming: 5 bases; junction bases outside the gene matches: 9. Germline V gene data show CDR1 as SGHTA and CDR2 as FQGNSA. In DNA, the CDR3 is TGTGCCAGCAGCTTAACCTCTGAACGGGGGGACAATGAGCAGTTCTTC. This encodes CASSLTSERGDNEQFF.

In regard to this clone: Other DNA sequences in the same sample also yield this CDR3. The chain couples TRBV29-1 to TRBJ1-1; no clear D. The CDR3 runs 13 residues. V was trimmed by 0 bases and J by 0 bases, leaving 5 bases between them. The germline CDR1 and CDR2 sequences are SQVTM and ANQGSEA. Here the CDR3 reads CSVEDRVNTEAFF. CDR3 nucleotides: TGCAGCGTTGAAGATCGGGTGAACACTGAAGCTTTCTTT.

The chain carries TRBV28 and TRBJ1-1; TRBD1 is a possible D gene (5 bases). The germline CDR1 and CDR2 sequences are MDHEN and SYDVKM. With 7 bases removed from V and 4 bases from J, the gap between germline ends came to 16 bases. The CDR3 totals 14 residues. The CDR3 DNA reads as TGTGCCAGCAACCCCCCCGGGGGGAGCACTGAAGCTTTCTTT. It specifies CASNPPGGSTEAFF. Combining the CDR3 with reference TRBV28 and TRBJ1-1 gives the whole variable domain DVKVTQSSRYLVKRTGEKVFLECVQDMDHENMFWYRQDPGLGLRLIYFSYDVKMKEKGDIPEGYSVSREKKERFSLILESASTNQTSMYLCASNPPGGSTEAFFGQGTRLTVV.

The chain carries TRBV10-3 and TRBJ2-7, with 10 bases that match TRBD1. This CDR3 is 15 amino acids long. V trimming: 0 bases; J trimming: 5 bases; junction bases outside the gene matches: 4. Germline assignment: CDR1 ENHRY and CDR2 SYGVKD. This CDR3 reads CAISESGQGLHEQYF. The CDR3, as DNA: TGTGCCATCAGTGAGTCGGGACAGGGGTTACACGAGCAGTACTTC.

The J gene is TRBJ2-5, the V gene TRBV11-2, with D perhaps TRBD1 (6 bases). Per the germline V gene, CDR1 is SGHAT and CDR2 is FQNNGV. V lost 5 bases, J lost 0 bases, and 16 bases lay in between. The CDR3 contains 16 residues. The CDR3: CASSIGRGQYQETQYF. CDR3 bases: TGTGCCAGCAGCATAGGCAGGGGTCAGTACCAAGAGACCCAGTACTTC.

This CDR3 reads CASSRGTASYEQYF. The CDR3 DNA reads as TGTGCCAGTAGTAGAGGGACAGCCTCCTACGAGCAGTACTTC. The chain uses TRBV19 and TRBJ2-7; 7 bases map to TRBD1. The germline CDR1 and CDR2 sequences are LNHDA and SQIVND (reference sequence). V lost 4 bases to trimming and J lost 0 bases; unmatched junction nucleotides: 3. The CDR3 totals 14 residues.

The chain links TRBV25-1 to TRBJ1-4; D is perhaps TRBD1 (5 bases). This CDR3 is 17 amino acids long. Trimming removed 2 bases at V and 12 bases at J, with 25 bases between. In germline, CDR1 is MGHDK, CDR2 SYGVNS. Here the CDR3 reads CASSEPPGRAKLPELFF. The CDR3 DNA follows: TGTGCCAGCAGTGAACCCCCAGGCAGGGCAAAACTCCCCGAACTGTTTTTT.

The chain employs TRBV27 and TRBJ1-3; D unclear. V was pared by 6 bases and J by 4 bases, with 10 bases between. The germline V gene encodes CDR1 MNHEY and CDR2 SMNVEV (reference sequence). This CDR3 region has 13 residues. In nucleotides, the CDR3 is TGTGCCAGCAGCCGGGGTGGAGGAAACACCATATATTTT. This sequence encodes CASSRGGGNTIYF.

The chain links TRBV7-9 to TRBJ2-5, with 12 nucleotides matching TRBD2. The CDR3 sequence is 15 residues long. V dropped 5 bases and J dropped 4; count of bases not matched to a gene: 5. Per the germline V gene, CDR1 is SEHNR and CDR2 is FQNEAQ (reference sequence). In nucleotides, the CDR3 is TGTGCCAGCAGCCGCCTAGCGGGGGGGCCAGAGACCCAGTACTTC. It encodes CASSRLAGGPETQYF.

This chain connects TRBV27 to TRBJ2-7; TRBD1 might be the D (5 bases). Germline CDR1 and CDR2: MNHEY and SMNVEV (reference sequence). This CDR3 has 13 residues. Trimming pared 4 bases from V and 4 bases from J, leaving 11 bases between. CDR3 sequence (DNA): TGTGCCAGCAGTTCTCAGGGTGGGTACGAGCAGTACTTC. Protein sequence: CASSSQGGYEQYF.

This clone was picked up one time. This chain uses TRBV10-1 with TRBJ2-3; D call uncertain. The CDR3 loop spans 13 amino acids. Deletions cut 4 bases from V and 6 bases from J, with 11 bases between. The germline gives CDR1 WNHNN, CDR2 SYGVQD (reference sequence). The CDR3 spells CASSAQVADTQYF. CDR3 nucleotide sequence: TGCGCCAGCAGTGCTCAGGTCGCCGATACGCAGTATTTT.

The chain employs TRBV19 and TRBJ2-3; 8 bases map to TRBD2. The CDR3 consists of 17 residues. The trim removed 5 bases at V and 1 base at J, leaving 11 bases unmatched. Germline CDR1 reads LNHDA; CDR2 reads SQIVND (reference sequence). CDR3 coding DNA: TGTGCCAGTAGTGCGAGGGGACTAGGGGCTGGCACAGATACGCAGTATTTT. Translating it yields CASSARGLGAGTDTQYF.

V and J are TRBV18 and TRBJ1-2; 8 nucleotides agree with TRBD1. The germline CDR1 and CDR2 sequences are KGHSH and LQKENI. V dropped 3 bases and J dropped 8; count of bases not matched to a gene: 8. The CDR3 runs 14 residues. The DNA of the CDR3 is TGTGCCAGCTCACCCGAGACAGGGGTGGACGGCTACACCTTC. Protein: CASSPETGVDGYTF. The full variable domain, with the rest looked up from reference TRBV18 and TRBJ1-2, is NAGVMQNPRHLVRRRGQEARLRCSPMKGHSHVYWYRQLPEEGLKFMVYLQKENIIDESGMPKERFSAEFPKEGPSILRIQQVVRGDSAAYFCASSPETGVDGYTFGSGTRLTVV.

The V and J genes are TRBV11-3 and TRBJ2-1; the match to TRBD2 covers 14 bases. Per germline, CDR1 SGHNT and CDR2 YENEEA. Germline trimming cut 5 bases from V and 7 bases from J; bases unmatched to any gene: 7. This CDR3 is built from 16 residues. CDR3 sequence reads: CASSGGLAGVGNEQFF. The CDR3 DNA is TGTGCCAGCAGCGGGGGACTAGCGGGAGTGGGAAATGAGCAGTTCTTC.

The V call is TRBV4-3, the J call TRBJ2-3, with 10 nucleotides matching TRBD2. CDR1 and CDR2 from the germline V gene are LGHNA and YSLEER. This CDR3 is built from 16 residues. V gave up 3 bases and J gave up 7 bases; unmatched junction bases: 10. The CDR3 DNA follows: TGCGCCAGCAGCCATTCACTAGCGGGAAGTGGAAATACGCAGTATTTT. Its translation is CASSHSLAGSGNTQYF.

The chain combines TRBV7-2 with TRBJ2-3, with TRBD2 matching 14 bases. This CDR3 comprises 17 residues. Germline loops: CDR1 SGHTA, CDR2 FQGNSA. V lost 2 bases to trimming and J lost 2 bases; unmatched junction nucleotides: 3. The CDR3 protein is CASSLRGLAGDTDTQYF. The CDR3 coding sequence is TGTGCCAGCAGCTTAAGGGGACTAGCGGGGGACACAGATACGCAGTATTTT.

V usage is TRBV12-5 and J usage is TRBJ2-7; 9 bases align to TRBD1. V trimming: 0 bases; J trimming: 3 bases; junction bases outside the gene matches: 6. Germline V CDR1 and CDR2: LGHNT, FRNRAP. The CDR3 sequence is 16 residues long. The CDR3 sequence is CASGLVLGQGYYEQYF. CDR3 DNA sequence: TGTGCTAGTGGTTTGGTACTCGGACAGGGGTACTACGAGCAGTACTTC.

The chain has TRBV7-2 and TRBJ2-1, with a weak D call TRBD2 (6 bases). The V end was cut by 1 base, the J end by 6 bases, with 7 bases between. Germline CDR1 is SGHTA and CDR2 is FQGNSA. The CDR3 contains 13 residues. The CDR3 reads CASSLETSNEQFF. DNA for the CDR3: TGTGCCAGCAGCTTAGAGACTAGCAATGAGCAGTTCTTC.

The chain recombines TRBV7-2 with TRBJ1-2; 7 bases line up with TRBD1. CDR3 size: 17 residues. Germline V gene data show CDR1 as SGHTA and CDR2 as FQGNSA. V gave up 5 bases and J gave up 4 bases; unmatched junction bases: 16. The CDR3 loop is CASSVTALGGQFYGYTF. The CDR3 region has the DNA TGTGCCAGCAGCGTAACCGCGTTGGGGGGACAGTTCTATGGCTACACCTTC.

V and J are TRBV19 and TRBJ1-1; no firm D call. Germline V gene lookup returns CDR1 LNHDA and CDR2 SQIVND (reference sequence). There are 11 residues in the CDR3. Trimming stripped 7 bases from V and 3 bases from J, with 6 bases between. This CDR3 is CASTFDTEAFF. Here the CDR3 DNA reads TGTGCCAGTACCTTCGACACTGAAGCTTTCTTT.

For this clone: At one end the junction does not follow the germline gene, possibly because of a read error. The chain employs TRBV6-5 and TRBJ1-3; D remains unclear. The CDR3 has 16 residues. Germline values: CDR1 MNHEY, CDR2 SVGAGI. CDR3 sequence (DNA): TGTGCCAGCAGCTACTCCCCAGCGGGCTCTGGAAACACCATATATTTT. It yields the protein CASSYSPAGSGNTIYF.

The rearrangement joins TRBV29-1 to TRBJ1-2; possibly TRBD1 for D (5 bases). The CDR3 has 14 residues. CDR1 and CDR2 from the germline V gene are SQVTM and ANQGSEA. The V end lost 0 bases, the J end lost 3 bases, and 11 bases lay between the germline ends. The CDR3 region is CSVEEAGRDYGYTF. As DNA, the CDR3 is TGCAGCGTTGAAGAGGCGGGACGGGACTATGGCTACACCTTC. The full variable domain, its missing parts supplied by reference TRBV29-1 and TRBJ1-2, is SAVISQKPSRDICQRGTSLTIQCQVDSQVTMMFWYRQQPGQSLTLIATANQGSEATYESGFVIDKFPISRPNLTFSTLTVSNMSPEDSSIYLCSVEEAGRDYGYTFGSGTRLTVV.

The V and J genes are TRBV9 and TRBJ2-6; weak D call: TRBD2 (6 bases). Per the germline V gene, CDR1 is SGDLS and CDR2 is YYNGEE. V was cut by 4 bases and J by 1 base, with 15 bases left in between. The CDR3 has 17 amino acids. CDR3 amino acids: CASSRGSGPSGANVLTF. The CDR3 nucleotides are TGTGCCAGCAGCCGAGGCAGCGGGCCGTCTGGGGCCAACGTCCTGACTTTC.

This chain joins TRBV15 and TRBJ1-3; D gene unclear. This CDR3 has 14 residues. The germline V gene has CDR1 LNHNV and CDR2 YYDKDF (reference sequence). V lost 0 bases, J lost 5 bases, and 8 bases lay in between. CDR3 sequence: CATSRDRGRNTIYF. Written as DNA, the CDR3 is TGTGCCACCAGCAGAGATAGAGGCCGAAACACCATATATTTT.